This T cell receptor (beta chain) was documented in a study of blood T cells in healthy people across ages. Primers used in a second PCR of about 7 to 12 cycles were a sample-barcoded 5' primer and a J-beta primer mix. Using its own MiXCR run on the 5' RACE reads, TCRdb lists one record per CDR3 protein. The sample holds nearly 800,000 distinct CDR3 sequences, 20% to 30% seen once. CDR3 length equals 13 residues. The germline CDR1 and CDR2 sequences are GTSNPN and SVGIG (reference sequence). The V and J ends lost 5 bases and 2 bases respectively, with 11 bases between them. This same sample was also part of a study on T cells of mothers and their children.

The chain combines TRBV30 with TRBJ2-3; maybe TRBD1 (5 bases). The sample consisted of blood. The source of this sequence is a boy younger than 18 in good health. CDR3 loop: CAWGWGATDTQYF. Written as DNA, the CDR3 is TGTGCCTGGGGGTGGGGCGCCACAGATACGCAGTATTTT.